This T cell receptor (beta chain) appears in the sequencing data of a study of spatial heterogeneity in lung cancer. Documented time point: sample taken at primary tumor resection. Tumor, nontumor lung or frozen PBMC supplied whole RNA, sequenced without sorting. Samples came from roughly 72 TRACERx patients with untreated early-stage lung cancer. J was trimmed by 0 bases and V by 7 bases; bases with no gene match: 4. CDR1 and CDR2 from the germline V gene are ENHRY and SYGVKD. There are 14 residues in the CDR3. This clonotype ranks as medium-sized. Each TCR cDNA molecule bore a unique molecular identifier. TCRdb itself ran the 5' RACE reads through MiXCR, one entry per CDR3 protein. The table records a few thousand distinct CDR3 sequences, over 15% of them present only once.

The chain is built from TRBV10-3 and TRBJ2-3; 7 positions agree with TRBD1. The clonotype originates from a male donor with early-stage non-small cell lung cancer. Sequencing used PBMCs, obtained at surgery. CDR3 in DNA: TGTGCCATCAAGACGGGACAGAGCACAGATACGCAGTATTTT. Translating gives CAIKTGQSTDTQYF.